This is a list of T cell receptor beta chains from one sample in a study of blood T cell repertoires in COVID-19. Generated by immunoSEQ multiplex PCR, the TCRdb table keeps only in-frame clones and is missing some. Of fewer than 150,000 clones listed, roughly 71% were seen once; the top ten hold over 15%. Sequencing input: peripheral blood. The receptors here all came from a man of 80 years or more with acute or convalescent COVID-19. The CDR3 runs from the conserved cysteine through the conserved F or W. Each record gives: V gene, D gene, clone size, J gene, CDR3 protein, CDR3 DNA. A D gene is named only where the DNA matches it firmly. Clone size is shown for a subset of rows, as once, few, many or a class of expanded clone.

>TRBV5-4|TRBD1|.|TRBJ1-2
CASSPPTIPGQGSYGYTF
TGTGCCAGCAGCCCTCCAACCATTCCGGGACAGGGGAGCTATGGCTACACCTTC
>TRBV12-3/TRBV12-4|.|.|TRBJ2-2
CASSPRLTGELFF
TGTGCCAGCAGTCCCCGACTGACCGGGGAGCTGTTTTTT
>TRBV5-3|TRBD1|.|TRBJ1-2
CARSPDRGSLEGYTF
TGTGCCAGAAGCCCGGACAGGGGCAGTCTGGAGGGCTACACCTTC
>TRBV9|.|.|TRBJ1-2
CASSKGPPSDLRGYTF
TGTGCCAGCAGCAAAGGCCCTCCGAGTGATTTGAGGGGCTACACCTTC
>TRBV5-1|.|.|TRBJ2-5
CASSLEGNGETQYF
TGCGCCAGCAGCTTGGAGGGGAATGGGGAGACCCAGTACTTC
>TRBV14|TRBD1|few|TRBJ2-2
CASSQDLGTAWGAGELFF
TGTGCCAGCAGCCAAGACCTAGGGACAGCCTGGGGAGCCGGGGAGCTGTTTTTT
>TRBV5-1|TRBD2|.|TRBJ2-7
CASSFYGGNEQYF
TGCGCCAGCAGCTTTTACGGGGGGAACGAGCAGTACTTC
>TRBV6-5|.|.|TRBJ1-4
CASSRSMVGRKLFF
TGTGCCAGCAGCCGCTCGATGGTAGGGAGAAAACTGTTTTTT
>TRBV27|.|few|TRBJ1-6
CASSLSWTVNSPLHF
TGTGCCAGCAGTTTATCGTGGACAGTAAATTCACCCCTCCACTTT
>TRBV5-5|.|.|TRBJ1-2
CASSPVGDSDGYGYTF
TGTGCCAGCAGCCCCGTTGGCGACAGTGACGGCTATGGCTACACCTTC
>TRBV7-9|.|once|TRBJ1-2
CASSFGLAGNYGYTF
TGTGCCAGCAGCTTCGGTCTAGCGGGAAACTATGGCTACACCTTC
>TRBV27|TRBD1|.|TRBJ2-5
CASSSRGRETQYF
TGTGCCAGCAGCTCCAGGGGGCGAGAGACCCAGTACTTC
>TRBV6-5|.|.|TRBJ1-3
CASRPASGTIYF
TGTGCCAGCAGACCCGCGTCTGGCACCATATATTTT
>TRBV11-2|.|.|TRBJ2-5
CASSLRGSWARVDVETQYF
TGTGCCAGCAGCTTAAGGGGTTCTTGGGCCCGAGTGGATGTCGAGACCCAGTACTTC
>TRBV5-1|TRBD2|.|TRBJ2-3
CASSSGLAGTYTQYF
TGCGCCAGCAGCTCGGGACTAGCGGGGACCTATACGCAGTATTTT
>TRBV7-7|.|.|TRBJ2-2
CASSLKLGDKNTGELFF
TGTGCTAGCAGCTTAAAGCTTGGGGACAAGAACACCGGGGAGCTGTTTTTT
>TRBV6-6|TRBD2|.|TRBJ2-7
CASSPRGGLATEQYF
TGTGCCAGCAGTCCTAGGGGGGGACTAGCGACCGAGCAGTACTTC
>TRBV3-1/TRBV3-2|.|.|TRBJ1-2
CASSQRTDYGYTF
TGTGCCAGCAGCCAACGGACAGACTATGGCTACACCTTC
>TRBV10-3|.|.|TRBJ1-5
CATALELLSNQPQHF
TGTGCCACCGCCTTGGAGCTCCTTAGCAATCAGCCCCAGCATTTT
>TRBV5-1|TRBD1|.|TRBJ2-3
CASSLSGGWTDTQYF
TGCGCCAGCAGCTTATCAGGGGGCTGGACAGATACGCAGTATTTT
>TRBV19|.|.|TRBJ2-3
CASSSRVLGDTQYF
TGTGCCAGTAGTTCCCGGGTCCTTGGGGATACGCAGTATTTT
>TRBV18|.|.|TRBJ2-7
CASSLRHGQYEQYF
TGTGCCAGCTCACTACGTCATGGGCAATACGAGCAGTACTTC
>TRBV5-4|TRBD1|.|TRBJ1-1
CASRFIDRGVTEAFF
TGTGCCAGCAGATTTATCGACAGGGGTGTCACTGAAGCTTTCTTT
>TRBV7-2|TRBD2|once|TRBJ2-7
CASSFVAGGSREQYF
TGTGCCAGCAGCTTTGTCGCGGGGGGGTCGCGCGAGCAGTACTTC